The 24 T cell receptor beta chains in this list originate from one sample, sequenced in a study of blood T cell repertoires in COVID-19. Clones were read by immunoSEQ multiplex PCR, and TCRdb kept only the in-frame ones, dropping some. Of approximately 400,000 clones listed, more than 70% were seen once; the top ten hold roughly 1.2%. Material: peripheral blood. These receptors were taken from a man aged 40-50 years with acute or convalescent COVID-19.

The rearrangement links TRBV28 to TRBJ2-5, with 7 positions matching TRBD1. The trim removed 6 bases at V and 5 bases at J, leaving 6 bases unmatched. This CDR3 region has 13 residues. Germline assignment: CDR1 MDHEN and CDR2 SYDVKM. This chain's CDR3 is CASRPTGVETQYF. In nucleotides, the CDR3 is TGTGCCAGCAGACCAACAGGGGTGGAGACCCAGTACTTC.

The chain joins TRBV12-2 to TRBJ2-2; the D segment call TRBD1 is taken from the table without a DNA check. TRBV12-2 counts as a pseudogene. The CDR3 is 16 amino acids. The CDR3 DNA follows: TGTGCAAGTCGCTTAGTGCGGACAGGAGACACCGGGGAGCTGTTTTTT. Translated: CASRLVRTGDTGELFF.

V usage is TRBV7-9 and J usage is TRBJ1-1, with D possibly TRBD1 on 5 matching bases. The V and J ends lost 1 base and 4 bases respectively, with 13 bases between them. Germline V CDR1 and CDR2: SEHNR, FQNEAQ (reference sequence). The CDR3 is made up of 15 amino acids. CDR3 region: CASSLGRDLGTEAFF. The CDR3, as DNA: TGTGCCAGCAGCTTAGGCAGGGACTTGGGCACTGAAGCTTTCTTT.

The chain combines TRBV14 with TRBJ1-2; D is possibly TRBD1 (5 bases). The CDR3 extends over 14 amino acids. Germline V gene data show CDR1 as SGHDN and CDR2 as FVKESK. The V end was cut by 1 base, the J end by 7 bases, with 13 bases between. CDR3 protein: CASSQAGGSGGYTF. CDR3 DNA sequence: TGTGCCAGCAGCCAAGCCGGGGGGTCCGGTGGCTACACCTTC.

The CDR3 is CASSEWQDYNSPLHF. CDR3 nucleotide sequence: TGTGCCAGCAGTGAGTGGCAGGACTATAATTCACCCCTCCACTTT. The V gene is TRBV6-1, the J gene TRBJ1-6, with D unresolved. Germline V lookup: CDR1 MNHNS, CDR2 SASEGT. Trimming pared 3 bases from V and 3 bases from J, leaving 9 bases between. The CDR3 has 15 amino acids.

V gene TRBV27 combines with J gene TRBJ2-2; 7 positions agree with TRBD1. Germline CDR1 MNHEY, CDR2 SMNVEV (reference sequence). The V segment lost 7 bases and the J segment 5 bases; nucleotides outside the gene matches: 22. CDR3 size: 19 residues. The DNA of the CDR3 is TGTGCCAGCATGGAAATACCGGGACAGCGGAAGATGGGGACCGGGGAGCTGTTTTTT. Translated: CASMEIPGQRKMGTGELFF.

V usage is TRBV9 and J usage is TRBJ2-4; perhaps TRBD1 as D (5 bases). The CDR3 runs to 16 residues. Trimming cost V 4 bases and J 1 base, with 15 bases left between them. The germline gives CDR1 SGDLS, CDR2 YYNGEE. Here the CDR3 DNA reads TGTGCCAGCAGCTCGACAGCCCCGGACGCCAAAAACATTCAGTACTTC. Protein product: CASSSTAPDAKNIQYF.

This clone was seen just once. The DNA of the CDR3 is TGTGCCAGCTCATTCACAAAAACCACAGGGGGCCCAGATACGCAGTATTTT. This gives the protein CASSFTKTTGGPDTQYF. This rearrangement joins TRBV18 to TRBJ2-3, with 9 bases aligning to TRBD1. The germline V gene encodes CDR1 KGHSH and CDR2 LQKENI. The trim removed 5 bases at V and 4 bases at J, leaving 13 bases unmatched. This CDR3 spans 17 amino acids.

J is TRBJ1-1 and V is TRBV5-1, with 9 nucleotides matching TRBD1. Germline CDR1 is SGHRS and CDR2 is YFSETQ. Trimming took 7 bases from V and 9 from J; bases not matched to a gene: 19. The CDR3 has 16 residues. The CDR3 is CASYPGTGTQRIQAFF. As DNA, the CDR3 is TGCGCCAGCTACCCCGGGACAGGGACCCAAAGAATCCAAGCTTTCTTT.

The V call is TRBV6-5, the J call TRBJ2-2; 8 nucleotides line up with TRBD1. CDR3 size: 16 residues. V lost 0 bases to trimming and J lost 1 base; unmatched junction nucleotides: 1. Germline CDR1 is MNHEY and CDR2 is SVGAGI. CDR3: CASSYSDRGNTGELFF. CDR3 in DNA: TGTGCCAGCAGTTACTCTGACAGGGGGAACACCGGGGAGCTGTTTTTT.

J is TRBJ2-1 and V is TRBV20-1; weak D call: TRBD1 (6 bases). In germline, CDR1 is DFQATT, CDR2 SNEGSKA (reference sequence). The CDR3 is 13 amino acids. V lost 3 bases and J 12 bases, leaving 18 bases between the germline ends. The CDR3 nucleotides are TGCAGTGCTAGTATGGGACGTATACAGGGGCAGTTCTTC. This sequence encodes CSASMGRIQGQFF.

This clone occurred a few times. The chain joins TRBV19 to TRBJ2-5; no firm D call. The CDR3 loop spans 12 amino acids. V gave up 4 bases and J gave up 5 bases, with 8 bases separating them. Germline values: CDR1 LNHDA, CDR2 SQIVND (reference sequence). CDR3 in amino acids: CASSNREETQYF. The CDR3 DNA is TGTGCCAGTAGTAACCGAGAGGAGACCCAGTACTTC. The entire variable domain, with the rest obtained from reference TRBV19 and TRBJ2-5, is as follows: DGGITQSPKYLFRKEGQNVTLSCEQNLNHDAMYWYRQDPGQGLRLIYYSQIVNDFQKGDIAEGYSVSREKKESFPLTVTSAQKNPTAFYLCASSNREETQYFGPGTRLLVL.

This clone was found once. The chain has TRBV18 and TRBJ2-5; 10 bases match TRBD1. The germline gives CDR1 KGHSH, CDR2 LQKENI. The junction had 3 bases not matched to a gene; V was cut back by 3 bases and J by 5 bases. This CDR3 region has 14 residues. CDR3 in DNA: TGTGCCAGCTCACCTGACAGGGGGCAGGAGACCCAGTACTTC. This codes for CASSPDRGQETQYF. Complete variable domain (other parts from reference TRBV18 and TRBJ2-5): NAGVMQNPRHLVRRRGQEARLRCSPMKGHSHVYWYRQLPEEGLKFMVYLQKENIIDESGMPKERFSAEFPKEGPSILRIQQVVRGDSAAYFCASSPDRGQETQYFGPGTRLLVL.

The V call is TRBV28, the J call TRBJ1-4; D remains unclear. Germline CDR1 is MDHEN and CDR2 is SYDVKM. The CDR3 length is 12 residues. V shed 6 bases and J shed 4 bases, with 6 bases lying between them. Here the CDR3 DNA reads TGTGCCAGCAGGGCGGGTAATGAAAAACTGTTTTTT. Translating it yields CASRAGNEKLFF.

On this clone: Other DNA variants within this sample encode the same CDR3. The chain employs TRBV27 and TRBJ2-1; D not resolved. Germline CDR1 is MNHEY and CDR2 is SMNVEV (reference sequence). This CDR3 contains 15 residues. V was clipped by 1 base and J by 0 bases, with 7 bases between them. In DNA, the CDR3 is TGTGCCAGCAGTTTATGGTCAGGCTCCTACAATGAGCAGTTCTTC. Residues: CASSLWSGSYNEQFF.

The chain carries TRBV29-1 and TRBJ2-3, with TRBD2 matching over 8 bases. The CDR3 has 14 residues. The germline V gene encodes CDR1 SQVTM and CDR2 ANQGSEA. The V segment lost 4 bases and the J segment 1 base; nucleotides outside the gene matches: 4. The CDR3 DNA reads TGCAGCGTTGGGCCTAGCGGGCGCACAGATACGCAGTATTTT. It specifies CSVGPSGRTDTQYF.

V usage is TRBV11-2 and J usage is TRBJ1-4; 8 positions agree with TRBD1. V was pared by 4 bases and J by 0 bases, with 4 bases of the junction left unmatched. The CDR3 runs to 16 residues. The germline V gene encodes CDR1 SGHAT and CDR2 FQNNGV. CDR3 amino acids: CASSSPDRATNEKLFF. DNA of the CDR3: TGTGCCAGCAGCTCGCCGGACAGGGCAACTAATGAAAAACTGTTTTTT.

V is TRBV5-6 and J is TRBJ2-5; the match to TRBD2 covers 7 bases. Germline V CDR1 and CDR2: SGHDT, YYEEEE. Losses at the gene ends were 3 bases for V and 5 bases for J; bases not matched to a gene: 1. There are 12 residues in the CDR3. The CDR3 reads CASSWGGETQYF. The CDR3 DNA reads TGTGCCAGCAGCTGGGGAGGGGAGACCCAGTACTTC.

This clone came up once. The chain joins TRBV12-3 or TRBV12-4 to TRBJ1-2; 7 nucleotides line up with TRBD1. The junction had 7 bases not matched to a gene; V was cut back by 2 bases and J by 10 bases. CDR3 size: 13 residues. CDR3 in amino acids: CASSLSVDRAYTF. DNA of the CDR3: TGTGCCAGCAGTTTATCCGTCGACAGGGCCTACACCTTC.

CDR3 bases: TGTGCCAGCAGCTTTGGGGGCAATGGCTACACCTTC. It encodes CASSFGGNGYTF. This chain uses TRBV5-8 with TRBJ1-2, with D perhaps TRBD1 (6 bases). Trimming took 2 bases from V and 6 from J, leaving 8 bases between them. Germline values: CDR1 SGHTS, CDR2 YDEGEE. The CDR3 contains 12 residues.

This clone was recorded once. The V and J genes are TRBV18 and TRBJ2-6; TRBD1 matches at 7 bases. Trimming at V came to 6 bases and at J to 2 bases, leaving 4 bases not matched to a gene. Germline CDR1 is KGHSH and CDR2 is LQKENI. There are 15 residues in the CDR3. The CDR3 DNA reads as TGTGCCAGCTCCCTAGGGACAGCTGGGGCCAACGTCCTGACTTTC. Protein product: CASSLGTAGANVLTF. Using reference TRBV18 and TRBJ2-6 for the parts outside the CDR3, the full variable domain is NAGVMQNPRHLVRRRGQEARLRCSPMKGHSHVYWYRQLPEEGLKFMVYLQKENIIDESGMPKERFSAEFPKEGPSILRIQQVVRGDSAAYFCASSLGTAGANVLTFGAGSRLTVL.

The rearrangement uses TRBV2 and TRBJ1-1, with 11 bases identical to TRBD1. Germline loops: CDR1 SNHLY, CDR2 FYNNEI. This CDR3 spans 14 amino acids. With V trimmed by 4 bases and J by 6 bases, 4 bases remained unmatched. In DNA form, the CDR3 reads TGTGCCAGCAGTGTGGGGACAGGGGGATCTGAAGCTTTCTTT. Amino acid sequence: CASSVGTGGSEAFF.

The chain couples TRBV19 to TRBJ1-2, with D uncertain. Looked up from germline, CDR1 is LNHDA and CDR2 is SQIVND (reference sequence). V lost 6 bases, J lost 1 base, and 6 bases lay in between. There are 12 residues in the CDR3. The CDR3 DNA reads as TGTGCCAGTAGGGCCAGTAACTATGGCTACACCTTC. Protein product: CASRASNYGYTF.

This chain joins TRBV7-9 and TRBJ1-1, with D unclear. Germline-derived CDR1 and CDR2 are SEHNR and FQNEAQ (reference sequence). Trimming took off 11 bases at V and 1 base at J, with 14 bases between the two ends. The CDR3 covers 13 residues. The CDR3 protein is CAFTKAGNTEAFF. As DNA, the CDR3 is TGTGCCTTCACTAAAGCCGGGAACACTGAAGCTTTCTTT.